The rows below give T cell receptor beta chains drawn from one sample of a study of blood T cell repertoires in COVID-19. The table came from immunoSEQ multiplex PCR; TCRdb's copy has only in-frame clones and leaves some out. The profile shows about 58,000 clones, under 90% of them singletons. The material sequenced was peripheral blood. The receptor set was obtained from a man in his forties with active COVID-19. Each CDR3 is given with its conserved first and last residue.

V,CDR3
TRBV30,CAWSVHISNQPQHF
TRBV10-2,CASVREVNQPQHF
TRBV6-5,CASRVTTNEKLFF
TRBV6-1,CASSERGGTYNEQFF
TRBV30,CAWRTVSEGTEAFF
TRBV19,CASTVLQGNTEAFF
TRBV7-8,CASSLDWTGPNTGELFF
TRBV7-2,CASSFGRNTEAFF
TRBV28,CASSPPTGDNEKLFF
TRBV6-1,CASSEPGYEQYF
TRBV7-3,CASSKYGLDTQYF
TRBV6-5,CASSFRDTADYGYTF
TRBV27,CAISGGSSYEQYF
TRBV10-3,CASGLAGENEQFF
TRBV12-3/TRBV12-4,CASSGTSAGELFF
TRBV19,CASSIGAGNFYEQYF